The clone carrying this TCR beta chain has only one observation. Its antigen is unidentified. Each donor was healthy, and each was a bone marrow donor. The data belong to a study of cytomegalovirus exposure and HLA in healthy donors. The study, taken as a whole, reports: The study assumed roughly uniform donor sequencing depth for presence/absence analyses. Upon later analysis, HLA-associated TCR beta chains proved more clonally expanded than other, equally common chains.

PCR amplification relied on 60 Vbeta primers (plus 13 Jbeta primers). TCRdb's copy holds only in-frame clones and misses some; the assay was immunoSEQ multiplex PCR. The table records about 110,000 clones, approximately 80% of them present only once. There are 15 residues in the CDR3. Per germline, CDR1 SGHRS and CDR2 YFSETQ. Trimming stripped 3 bases from V and 7 bases from J, with 19 bases between. Sample: PBMCs. This chain connects TRBV5-1 to TRBJ1-1; possible D gene TRBD1, 6 bases. This sequence originates from a man under 40 in good health and CMV-seropositive. The CDR3 coding sequence is TGCGCCAGCAGCTGGGGGACACAACGGGCGATTGAAGCTTTCTTT. It is translated as CASSWGTQRAIEAFF.